This T cell receptor (beta chain) was recorded in a study of blood T cell repertoires in COVID-19 (dated by TCRdb to 2020 to 2022). Context from the whole study: The collaborator samples originated in the United States, Italy and Spain and spanned the acute and convalescent phases of COVID-19. The samples were drawn from two sources: the first 160 participants of the ongoing ImmuneRACE study, and 1,254 subjects contributed by 6 global collaborators. The repertoires were released in a freely available public database meant as a resource for research on the immune response to SARS-CoV-2. Deeply sampled blood TCRbeta repertoires from subjects exposed to, actively infected with, or recovered from COVID-19 were included in the dataset. The sample metadata nearly always contained a de-identified subject ID, COVID-19 status, age in years and sex. The material from the prospective study consisted of cDNA or gDNA derived from T cells, B-cell-depleted T cells, or PBMCs. Where HLA class I and class II types were available, the types were taken from metadata supplied by the sample provider, not from assay-based typing. Beyond this particular receptor, the publication reports: How much clinical and demographic metadata was included differed by source and by participant, and the metadata was provided uncurated.

TCRbeta CDR3 regions were amplified from genomic DNA using the immunoSEQ Assay, a bias-controlled multiplex PCR. As for the authors' bioinformatics: The number of nucleated cells in each sample was estimated by amplification of reference gene primers within the assay. Sequence reads were collapsed and filtered to measure the absolute abundance of every unique TCRbeta CDR3 rearrangement. For each sample, productive Simpson clonality was calculated by taking the square root of Simpson's diversity index across productive rearrangements. This immuneACCESS table, as held by TCRdb, lists in-frame sequences with V and J called but not all clones. Of the missing ones, under half trace to an unresolved V gene in checked studies; the others have no known cause. The V and J calls and clone size were taken over from that table, and D and trimming were inferred from the DNA. The sample table holds about 150,000 clones, of which around 89% were seen once. The ten largest account for about an eighth of the sample.

As concerns this clone: The antigen this receptor binds is unknown. No much larger clone exists at a distance of one base, and base qualities are not known.

One collaborating source in Seattle enrolled patients during active infection and followed them longitudinally through the course of disease. Whole blood was collected in K2EDTA tubes by collaborating institutions according to the institutions' own protocols. For TCRbeta analysis, collaborator samples were shipped as frozen whole blood, as isolated PBMCs, or as DNA extracted from either sample type. The specimen was peripheral blood. The receptor's source is a man between 18 and 29 years old with COVID-19, enrolled during active disease.

In nucleotide form, the sequence is TGTGCCAGCAGCTTAGGGACAGACCCTAACTATGGCTACACCTTC. Translated, it gives CASSLGTDPNYGYTF. The chain was built from TRBV7-2 and TRBJ1-2; TRBD1 could be the D gene, as 6 bases match. The CDR3 numbers 15 residues from cysteine through phenylalanine. This entry keeps only the CDR3 DNA: 45 bases, framed from base 1. V lost 1 base and J lost 0 bases; the stretch between them is 9 bases long. Based on the germline V gene, the CDR1 and CDR2 sequences are SGHTA and FQGNSA.